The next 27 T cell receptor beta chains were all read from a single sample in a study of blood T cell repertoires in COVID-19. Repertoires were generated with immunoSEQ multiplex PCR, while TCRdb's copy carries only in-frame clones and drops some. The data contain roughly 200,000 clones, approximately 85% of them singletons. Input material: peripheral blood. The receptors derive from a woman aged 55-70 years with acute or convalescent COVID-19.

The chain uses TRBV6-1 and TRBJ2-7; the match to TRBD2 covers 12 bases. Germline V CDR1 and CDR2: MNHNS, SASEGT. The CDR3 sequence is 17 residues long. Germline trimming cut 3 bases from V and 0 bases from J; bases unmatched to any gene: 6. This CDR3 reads CASSDEGLAGRSYEQYF. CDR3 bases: TGTGCCAGCAGTGATGAGGGACTAGCGGGCCGCTCCTACGAGCAGTACTTC.

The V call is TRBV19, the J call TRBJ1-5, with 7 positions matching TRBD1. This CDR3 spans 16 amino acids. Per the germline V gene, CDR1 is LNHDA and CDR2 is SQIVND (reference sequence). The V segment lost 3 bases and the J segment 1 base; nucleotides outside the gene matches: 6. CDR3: CASSMGEGASNQPQHF. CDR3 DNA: TGTGCCAGTAGTATGGGCGAGGGGGCGAGCAATCAGCCCCAGCATTTT.

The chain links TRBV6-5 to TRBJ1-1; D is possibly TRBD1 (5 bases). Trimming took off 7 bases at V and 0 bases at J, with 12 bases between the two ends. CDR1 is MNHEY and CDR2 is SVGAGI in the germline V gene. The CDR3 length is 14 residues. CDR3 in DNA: TGTGCCAGCATCCGGGCGACAGTGAACACTGAAGCTTTCTTT. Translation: CASIRATVNTEAFF.

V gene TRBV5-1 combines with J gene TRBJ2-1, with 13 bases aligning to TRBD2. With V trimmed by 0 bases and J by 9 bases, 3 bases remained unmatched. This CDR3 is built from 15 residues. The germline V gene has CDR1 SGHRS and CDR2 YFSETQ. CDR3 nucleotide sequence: TGCGCCAGCAGCTTGGAGGGACTAGCGGGGATTGAGCAGTTCTTC. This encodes CASSLEGLAGIEQFF.

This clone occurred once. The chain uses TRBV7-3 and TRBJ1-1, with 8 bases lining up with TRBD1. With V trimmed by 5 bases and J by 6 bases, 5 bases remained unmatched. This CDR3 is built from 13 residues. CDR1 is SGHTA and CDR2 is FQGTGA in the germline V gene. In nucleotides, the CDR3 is TGTGCCAGCAGCATCCTACAGGGGGCTGAAGCTTTCTTT. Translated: CASSILQGAEAFF.

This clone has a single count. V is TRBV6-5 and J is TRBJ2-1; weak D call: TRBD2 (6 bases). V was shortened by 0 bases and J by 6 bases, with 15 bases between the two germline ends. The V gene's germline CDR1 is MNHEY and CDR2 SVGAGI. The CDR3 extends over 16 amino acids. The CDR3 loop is CASSYSIIGSSNEQFF. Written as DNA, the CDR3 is TGTGCCAGCAGTTACTCGATAATCGGGAGTTCCAATGAGCAGTTCTTC.

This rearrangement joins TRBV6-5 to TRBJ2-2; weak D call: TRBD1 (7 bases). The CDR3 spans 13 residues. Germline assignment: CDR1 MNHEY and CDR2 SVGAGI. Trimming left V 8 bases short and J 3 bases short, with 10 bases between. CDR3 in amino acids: CASGGGYTGELFF. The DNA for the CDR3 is TGTGCCAGCGGAGGGGGCTACACCGGGGAGCTGTTTTTT.

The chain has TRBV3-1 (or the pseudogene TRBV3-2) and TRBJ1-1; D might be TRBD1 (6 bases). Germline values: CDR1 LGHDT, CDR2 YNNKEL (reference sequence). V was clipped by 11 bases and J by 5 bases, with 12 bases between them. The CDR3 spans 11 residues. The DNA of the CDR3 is TGTGCCGCAGGGGAGAAAACTGAAGCTTTCTTT. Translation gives CAAGEKTEAFF.

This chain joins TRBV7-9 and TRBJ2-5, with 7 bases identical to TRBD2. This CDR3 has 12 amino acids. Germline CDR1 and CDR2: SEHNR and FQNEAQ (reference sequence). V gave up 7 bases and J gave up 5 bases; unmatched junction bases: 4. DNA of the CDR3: TGTGCCAGCACGGGACTACCGGAGACCCAGTACTTC. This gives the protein CASTGLPETQYF. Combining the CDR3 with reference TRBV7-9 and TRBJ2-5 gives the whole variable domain DTGVSQNPRHKITKRGQNVTFRCDPISEHNRLYWYRQTLGQGPEFLTYFQNEAQLEKSRLLSDRFSAERPKGSFSTLEIQRTEQGDSAMYLCASTGLPETQYFGPGTRLLVL.

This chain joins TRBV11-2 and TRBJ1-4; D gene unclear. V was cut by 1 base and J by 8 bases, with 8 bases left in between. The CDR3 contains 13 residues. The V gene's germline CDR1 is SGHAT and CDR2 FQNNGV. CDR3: CASSLGRVEKLFF. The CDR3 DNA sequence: TGTGCCAGCAGCTTAGGTCGGGTCGAAAAACTGTTTTTT.

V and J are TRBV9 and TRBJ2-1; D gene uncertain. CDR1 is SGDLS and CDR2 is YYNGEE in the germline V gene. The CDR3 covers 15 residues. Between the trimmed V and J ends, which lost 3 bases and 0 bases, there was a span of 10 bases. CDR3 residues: CASSARMASYNEQFF. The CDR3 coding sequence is TGTGCCAGCAGCGCCAGGATGGCCTCCTACAATGAGCAGTTCTTC.

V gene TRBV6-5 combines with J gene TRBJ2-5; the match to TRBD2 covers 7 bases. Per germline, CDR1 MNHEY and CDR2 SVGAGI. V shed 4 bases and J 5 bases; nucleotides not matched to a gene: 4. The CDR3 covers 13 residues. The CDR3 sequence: CASSFLGGETQYF. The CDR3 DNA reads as TGTGCCAGCAGTTTCCTGGGGGGGGAGACCCAGTACTTC.

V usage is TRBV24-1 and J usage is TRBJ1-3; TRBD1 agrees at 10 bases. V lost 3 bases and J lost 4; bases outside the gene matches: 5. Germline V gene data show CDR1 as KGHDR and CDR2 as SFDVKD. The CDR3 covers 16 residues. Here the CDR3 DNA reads TGTGCCACCAGTGATACGGGACAGGGGACGGGAAACACCATATATTTT. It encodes CATSDTGQGTGNTIYF.

The chain's CDR3 is CASRWSDQGLISDTQYF. The CDR3 coding sequence is TGTGCCAGCAGGTGGAGCGATCAGGGCTTGATTTCTGATACGCAGTATTTT. The V call is TRBV2, the J call TRBJ2-3; a weak D match, TRBD1 (5 bases). Germline-derived CDR1 and CDR2 are SNHLY and FYNNEI. The CDR3 length is 17 residues. Trimming stripped 6 bases from V and 6 bases from J, with 25 bases between.

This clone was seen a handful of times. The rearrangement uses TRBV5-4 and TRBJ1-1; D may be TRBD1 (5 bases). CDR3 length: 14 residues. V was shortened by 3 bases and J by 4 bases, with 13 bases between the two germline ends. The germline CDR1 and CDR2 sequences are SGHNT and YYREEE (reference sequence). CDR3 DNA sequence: TGTGCCAGCAGCTCGCCGGTGGGGGGCACTGAAGCTTTCTTT. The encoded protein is CASSSPVGGTEAFF.

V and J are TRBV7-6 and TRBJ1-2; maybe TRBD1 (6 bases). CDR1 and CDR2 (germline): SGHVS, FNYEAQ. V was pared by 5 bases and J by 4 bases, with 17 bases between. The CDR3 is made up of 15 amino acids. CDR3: CASSVLKQGIYGYTF. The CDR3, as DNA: TGTGCCAGCAGCGTACTAAAACAGGGCATCTATGGCTACACCTTC.

The CDR3 DNA reads TGTGCCAGCAGTTTAGGCCAGGGGGCGGATGAAAAACTGTTTTTT. Its translation: CASSLGQGADEKLFF. This chain links TRBV28 with TRBJ1-4; TRBD1 agrees at 8 bases. V trimming: 2 bases; J trimming: 6 bases; junction bases outside the gene matches: 5. Germline assignment: CDR1 MDHEN and CDR2 SYDVKM. This CDR3 spans 15 amino acids. Filled out from reference TRBV28 and TRBJ1-4, the complete variable domain reads DVKVTQSSRYLVKRTGEKVFLECVQDMDHENMFWYRQDPGLGLRLIYFSYDVKMKEKGDIPEGYSVSREKKERFSLILESASTNQTSMYLCASSLGQGADEKLFFGSGTQLSVL.

The CDR3 loop is CSVDVGQGVAGYTF. In nucleotides, the CDR3 is TGCAGCGTTGATGTCGGACAGGGGGTGGCCGGCTACACCTTC. The rearrangement joins TRBV29-1 to TRBJ1-2; 10 nucleotides line up with TRBD1. The CDR3 loop spans 14 amino acids. CDR1 and CDR2 (germline): SQVTM, ANQGSEA. Losses at the gene ends were 3 bases for V and 8 bases for J; bases not matched to a gene: 9. The whole variable domain, remainder taken from reference TRBV29-1 and TRBJ1-2, is SAVISQKPSRDICQRGTSLTIQCQVDSQVTMMFWYRQQPGQSLTLIATANQGSEATYESGFVIDKFPISRPNLTFSTLTVSNMSPEDSSIYLCSVDVGQGVAGYTFGSGTRLTVV.

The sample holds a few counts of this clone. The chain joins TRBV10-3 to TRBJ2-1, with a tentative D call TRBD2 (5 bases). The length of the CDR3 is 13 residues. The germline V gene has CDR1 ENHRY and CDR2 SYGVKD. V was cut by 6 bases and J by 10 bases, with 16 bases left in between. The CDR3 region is CAIRRDPYAEQFF. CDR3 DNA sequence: TGTGCCATCAGACGGGATCCGTATGCGGAGCAGTTCTTC.

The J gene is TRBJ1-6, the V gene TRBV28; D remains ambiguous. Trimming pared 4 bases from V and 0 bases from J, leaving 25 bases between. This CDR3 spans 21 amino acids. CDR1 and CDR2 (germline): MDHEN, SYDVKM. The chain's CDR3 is CASSSPWVGRHFDSYNSPLHF. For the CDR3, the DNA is TGTGCCAGCAGTTCCCCATGGGTTGGGAGGCATTTCGACTCCTATAATTCACCCCTCCACTTT.

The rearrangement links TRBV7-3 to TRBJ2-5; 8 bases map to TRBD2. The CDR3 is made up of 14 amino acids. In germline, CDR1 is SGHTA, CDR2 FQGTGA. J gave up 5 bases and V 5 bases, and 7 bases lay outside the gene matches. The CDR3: CASSPTGGGETQYF. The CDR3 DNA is TGTGCCAGCAGCCCTACGGGAGGGGGGGAGACCCAGTACTTC.

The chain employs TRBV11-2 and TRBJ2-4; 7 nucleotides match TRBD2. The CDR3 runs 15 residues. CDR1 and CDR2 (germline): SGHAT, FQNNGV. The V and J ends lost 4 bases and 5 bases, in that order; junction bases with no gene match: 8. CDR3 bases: TGTGCCAGCAGCTCCCGGGGGGAGCGGGAAAACATTCAGTACTTC. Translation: CASSSRGERENIQYF. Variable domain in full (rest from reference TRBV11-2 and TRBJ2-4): EAGVAQSPRYKIIEKRQSVAFWCNPISGHATLYWYQQILGQGPKLLIQFQNNGVVDDSQLPKDRFSAERLKGVDSTLKIQPAKLEDSAVYLCASSSRGERENIQYFGAGTRLSVL.

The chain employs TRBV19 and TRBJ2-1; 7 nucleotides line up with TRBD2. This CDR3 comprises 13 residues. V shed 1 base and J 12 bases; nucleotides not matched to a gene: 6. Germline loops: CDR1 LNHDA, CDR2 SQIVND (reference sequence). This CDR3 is CASSIAPSGTQFF. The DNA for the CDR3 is TGTGCCAGTAGTATAGCCCCCAGCGGGACGCAGTTCTTC.

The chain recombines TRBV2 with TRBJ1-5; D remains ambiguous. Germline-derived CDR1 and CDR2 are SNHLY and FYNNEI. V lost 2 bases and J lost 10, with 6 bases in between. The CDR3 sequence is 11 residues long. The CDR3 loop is CASSERGPQHF. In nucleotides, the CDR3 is TGTGCCAGCAGTGAACGAGGCCCCCAGCATTTT.

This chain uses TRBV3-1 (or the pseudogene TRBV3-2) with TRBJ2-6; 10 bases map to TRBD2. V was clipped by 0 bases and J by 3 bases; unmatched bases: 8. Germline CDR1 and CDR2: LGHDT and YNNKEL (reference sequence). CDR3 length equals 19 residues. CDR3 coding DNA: TGTGCCAGCAGCCAAGAGGGTCTAGCGGGAGTGGGTGGGGCCAACGTCCTGACTTTC. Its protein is CASSQEGLAGVGGANVLTF.

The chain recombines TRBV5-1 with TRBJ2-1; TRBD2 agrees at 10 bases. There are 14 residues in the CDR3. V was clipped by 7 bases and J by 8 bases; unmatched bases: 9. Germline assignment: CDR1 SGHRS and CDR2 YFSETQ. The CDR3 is CASVAGGRGDEQFF. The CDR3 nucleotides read TGCGCCAGCGTAGCGGGAGGAAGAGGAGATGAGCAGTTCTTC.

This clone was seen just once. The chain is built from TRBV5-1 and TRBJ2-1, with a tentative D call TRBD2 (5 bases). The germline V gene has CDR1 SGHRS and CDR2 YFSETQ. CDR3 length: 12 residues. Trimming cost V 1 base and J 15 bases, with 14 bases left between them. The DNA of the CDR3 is TGCGCCAGCAGCTTGCAGGCGGAGGTGCGGTTCTTC. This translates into CASSLQAEVRFF.